This T cell receptor (beta chain) came from a study of human T cells and chemical hapten exposure. This clonotype was seen ten or more times. What it binds is not known. TCRdb ran MiXCR on the RACE reads and lists one entry per CDR3 protein. The sample carries roughly 53,000 distinct CDR3 sequences, about 10% recorded once. CDR3 size: 14 residues. CDR1 SEHNR and CDR2 FQNEAQ come from the germline V gene (reference sequence). V lost 5 bases, J lost 2 bases, and 12 bases lay in between. This sample's time point: patch test 3, about 24 weeks after DPC sensitization. Stated treatment: therapeutic diphenylcyclopropenone sensitization with weekly scalp DPC. Study-level points and caveats: With DPC sensitization, TCRs exceeding 1 in 1000 frequency showed no change.

The TCR comes from a middle-aged woman with alopecia areata. Some clones in this sample may be carry-over from other donors' samples. V gene TRBV7-9 combines with J gene TRBJ1-2; D gene uncertain. Sequenced here: whole blood, sampled in connection with sensitization to the hapten diphenylcyclopropenone (DPC). The CDR3 nucleotides read TGTGCCAGCAGCGCAGGCGGATCAAACTATGGCTACACCTTC. Its protein is CASSAGGSNYGYTF.